This T cell receptor (beta chain) was profiled in a study of shared clonotypes between healthy human individuals. Whole-study findings and limits: Richness estimates generally favored naive over memory subsets.

Some clones are missing from TCRdb's copy, which holds only in-frame ones; the method was immunoSEQ multiplex PCR. The sample yields some 2.4 million clones, roughly 93% seen once. This CDR3 comprises 16 residues. V was pared by 6 bases and J by 4 bases, with 22 bases between. Germline V lookup: CDR1 SGHAT, CDR2 FQNNGV. A remark on this clone: Its antigen remains unidentified.

The chain joins TRBV11-2 to TRBJ2-7; possible D gene TRBD1, 6 bases. The source material was naive CD4+ T cells from PBMCs. Subset reported: CD45RA+ positively selected. The TCR was taken from a man between 18 and 29 years old in good health. Some clones in this sample may be carry-over from other donors' samples. The CDR3 sequence is CASRNRESEGSYEQYF. The CDR3 DNA reads as TGTGCCAGCAGAAACAGGGAATCCGAAGGTAGTTACGAGCAGTACTTC. The full variable domain, rest sourced from reference TRBV11-2 and TRBJ2-7, is EAGVAQSPRYKIIEKRQSVAFWCNPISGHATLYWYQQILGQGPKLLIQFQNNGVVDDSQLPKDRFSAERLKGVDSTLKIQPAKLEDSAVYLCASRNRESEGSYEQYFGPGTRLTVT.